A selection of T cell receptor beta chains follows, all from one sample in a study of blood T cell repertoires in COVID-19. The table came from immunoSEQ multiplex PCR; TCRdb's copy has only in-frame clones and leaves some out. The sample has fewer than 450,000 clones, roughly 87% seen once. The specimen sequenced was PBMCs or T cells enriched from blood (not recorded which). The receptor set was obtained from a woman aged 25 to 39 who had recovered from COVID-19. CDR3s include the opening cysteine and the closing phenylalanine or tryptophan. The order of the fields is D gene, V gene, clone size, J gene, CDR3 DNA, CDR3 protein. The D gene is left open where the match is weak. A row's size may be missing; if present it is once, few, many or a size class.

>TRBD2|TRBV19|NA|TRBJ2-1
TGTGCCAGTAGTATAGGTGCGGGGGGGCCATCAAATGAGCAGTTCTTC
CASSIGAGGPSNEQFF
>NA|TRBV2|NA|TRBJ1-4
TGTGCCAGCAGTCCCACGGTACAGTCTAATGAAAAACTGTTTTTT
CASSPTVQSNEKLFF
>NA|TRBV25-1|NA|TRBJ2-7
TGTGCCAGCAGTGACCCAACGACAGGCTTCGAGCAGTACTTC
CASSDPTTGFEQYF
>NA|TRBV24-1|NA|TRBJ2-3
TGTGCCACCAGTGAGTGGGCCGGGAATACGCAGTATTTT
CATSEWAGNTQYF
>NA|TRBV5-1|once|TRBJ1-4
TGCGCCAGCAGCCCCGGATCGGCAGGCACTAATGAAAAACTGTTTTTT
CASSPGSAGTNEKLFF
>TRBD1|TRBV13|NA|TRBJ2-1
TGTGCCAGTCAGGGACAGGGGTCGTACAATGAGCAGTTCTTC
CASQGQGSYNEQFF
>NA|TRBV24-1|NA|TRBJ1-2
TGTGCCACCAGTGATACCGCAGGGGCACCTAACTATGGCTACACCTTC
CATSDTAGAPNYGYTF
>NA|TRBV5-4|NA|TRBJ2-7
TGTGCCAGCAGCCTACAGGGCTCCTCCTACGAGCAGTACTTC
CASSLQGSSYEQYF
>NA|TRBV9|NA|TRBJ1-3
TGTGCCAGCAGCGTAGTTTCAGGTCCGAGCTCTGGAAACACCATATATTTT
CASSVVSGPSSGNTIYF
>TRBD1|TRBV24-1|NA|TRBJ2-3
TGTGCCACCAGTGACCCGACAGGGGGCGCATCCGATACGCAGTATTTT
CATSDPTGGASDTQYF
>NA|TRBV24-1|once|TRBJ2-2
TGTGCCACCAGTGATACTCAGGGGCTAGGTCGCACCGGGGAGCTGTTTTTT
CATSDTQGLGRTGELFF
>TRBD1|TRBV7-8|NA|TRBJ1-5
TGTGCCAGCAGCTTGAGGGGGACAGGGGGCGGAGGAAGAGTTGATCAGCCCCAGCATTTT
CASSLRGTGGGGRVDQPQHF
>TRBD2|TRBV29-1|NA|TRBJ2-7
TGCAGCGTTGAAGACCGACTAGCTCAGTACTTC
CSVEDRLAQYF
>TRBD1|TRBV7-8|NA|TRBJ1-6
TGTGCCAGCAGCTTAGGGGGTATAGGGGGCCGGAGCTCCTATAATTCACCCCTCCACTTT
CASSLGGIGGRSSYNSPLHF
>TRBD1|TRBV27|NA|TRBJ1-2
TGTGCCAGCAGTTTATCCCGGGACAGGGGCGACTATGGCTACACCTTC
CASSLSRDRGDYGYTF
>NA|TRBV28|NA|TRBJ1-2
TGTGCCAGCAGTTTTGCGGGGGCCCTCTATGGCTACACCTTC
CASSFAGALYGYTF
>NA|TRBV29-1|NA|TRBJ2-3
TGCAGCGTTGGGGCGGGCACAGATGCGCAGTATTTT
CSVGAGTDAQYF
>NA|TRBV4-3|NA|TRBJ2-6
TGCGCCAGCAGCCAAGAAAGGTCCGGGGGGCGGTACTCTGGGGCCAACGTCCTGACTTTC
CASSQERSGGRYSGANVLTF
>TRBD2|TRBV5-6|NA|TRBJ2-1
TGTGCCAGCAGCTTGGCCACTAGCGGGGGGAGTTACAATGAGCAGTTCTTC
CASSLATSGGSYNEQFF
>NA|TRBV28|once|TRBJ1-2
TGTGCCAGCACGGGAAACTATGGCTACACCTTC
CASTGNYGYTF
>NA|TRBV12-3/TRBV12-4|many|TRBJ2-5
TGTGCCAGCAGTTTGGCAGGGGGGGAGACCCAGTACTTC
CASSLAGGETQYF
>NA|TRBV27|NA|TRBJ1-6
TGTGCCAGCAGTCCGAGCTCCTATAATTCACCCCTCCACTTT
CASSPSSYNSPLHF